Following are 23 T cell receptor beta chains from one sample sequenced in a study of Graves' ophthalmopathy and Graves' hyperthyroidism. Using RNA transcripts, the TCR beta CDR3 regions were amplified. Investigators did first-round RT-PCR with HTBI primers, then second-round multiplex PCR. TCRdb itself ran the multiplex PCR reads through MiXCR, one entry per CDR3 protein. The sample has 450,000 to 600,000 distinct CDR3 sequences; roughly 40% are singletons. The specimen sequenced was peripheral blood or thyroid tissue (not recorded which). The origin of the receptors is an adult man with Graves' hyperthyroidism.

V gene TRBV9 combines with J gene TRBJ1-4; 8 positions match TRBD1. CDR1 is SGDLS, CDR2 YYNGEE, per germline. After removal of 3 bases from V and 8 bases from J, the junction contained 9 bases not matched to a gene. The CDR3 sequence is 15 residues long. DNA for the CDR3: TGTGCCAGCAGCGCCGGACAGGGAAGAAGGGAAAAACTGTTTTTT. It is translated as CASSAGQGRREKLFF.

The genes are TRBV25-1 and TRBJ2-7, with D tentatively TRBD1 (6 bases). CDR1 and CDR2 (germline): MGHDK, SYGVNS. The CDR3 sequence is 15 residues long. The V gene lost 4 bases and the J gene lost 3 bases, with 16 bases spanning the gap. The CDR3 DNA is TGTGCCAGCAGTGCTAGAGGACCACAGGGCTACGAGCAGTACTTC. Its translation is CASSARGPQGYEQYF.

On this clonotype: This likely comes from a read error, as the CDR3 has no conserved phenylalanine or tryptophan at its end. The limits of the CDR3 on the DNA are not certain, so only TCRdb's listed CDR3 is given. The chain is built from TRBV6-5 and TRBJ1-1. Germline CDR1 and CDR2: MNHEY and SVGAGI. The CDR3 region is 10 residues in length, termini included. CDR3 sequence reads: CASSSRAGGN.

This clonotype was counted between two and nine times. This rearrangement joins TRBV7-8 to TRBJ2-3; D ambiguous. The germline V gene encodes CDR1 SGHVS and CDR2 FQNEAQ. The CDR3 is 14 residues long. V was pared by 5 bases and J by 4 bases, with 13 bases between. DNA of the CDR3: TGTGCCAGCAGCCCAAATGCGGCGGCAGATACGCAGTATTTT. This translates into CASSPNAAADTQYF.

This clonotype showed up many times. J is TRBJ1-1 and V is TRBV11-2; a weak D match, TRBD1 (5 bases). V lost 0 bases to trimming and J lost 1 base, with 15 bases between them. The length of the CDR3 is 17 residues. In germline, CDR1 is SGHAT, CDR2 FQNNGV. The CDR3 coding sequence is TGTGCCAGCAGCTTAGATTGGGGGGGGAAAGGGAACACTGAAGCTTTCTTT. It yields the protein CASSLDWGGKGNTEAFF.

The sample holds a few counts of this clonotype. This chain connects TRBV29-1 to TRBJ2-7; tentatively, D is TRBD1 or TRBD2 (5 bases each). V shed 4 bases and J shed 0 bases, with 10 bases lying between them. The germline gives CDR1 SQVTM, CDR2 ANQGSEA. The CDR3 is made up of 13 amino acids. The CDR3 loop reads CSVGRDGSYEQYF. Here the CDR3 DNA reads TGCAGCGTTGGACGGGACGGCTCCTACGAGCAGTACTTC.

As to this clonotype: No conserved phenylalanine or tryptophan ends this CDR3, so it is likely a read error. The DNA is omitted, as the CDR3 cannot be located on it reliably, and the CDR3 follows TCRdb's listing. The chain combines TRBV24-1 with TRBJ2-5; the DNA was not used to check the table's D call, TRBD2. Inclusive of both ends, the CDR3 amounts to 11 amino acids. The V gene's germline CDR1 is KGHDR and CDR2 SFDVKD. Here the CDR3 reads CATSDHGGLAG.

The chain recombines TRBV29-1 with TRBJ1-3; D is undetermined. The CDR3 has 16 residues. V shed 4 bases and J shed 8 bases, with 24 bases lying between them. CDR1 is SQVTM and CDR2 is ANQGSEA in the germline V gene. The CDR3 coding sequence is TGCAGCGTTGCCCTCGTATCGGGAACGGTCACGGACACCATATATTTT. It translates to CSVALVSGTVTDTIYF.

This clonotype was found once. This chain joins TRBV24-1 and TRBJ2-1, with D hard to call. Per the germline V gene, CDR1 is KGHDR and CDR2 is SFDVKD. The CDR3 is 14 amino acids. The V and J ends lost 4 bases and 3 bases respectively, with 9 bases between them. Here the CDR3 DNA reads TGTGCCACCAGTGACCTCATGAACTACAATGAGCAGTTCTTC. It is translated as CATSDLMNYNEQFF.

The sample holds a few counts of this clonotype. A junction boundary mismatches the germline segment, possibly from a read error. The rearrangement links TRBV2 to TRBJ1-3; no definite D call. CDR3 size: 14 residues. Germline loops: CDR1 SNHLY, CDR2 FYNNEI. The CDR3 spells CASSVRRGSSRADF. CDR3 sequence (DNA): TGTGCCAGCAGTGTGCGACGCGGGTCTTCGAGGGCGGATTTT.

Many counts were recorded for this clonotype. This chain uses TRBV20-1 with TRBJ1-2; 8 positions match TRBD1. This CDR3 comprises 13 residues. With V trimmed by 5 bases and J by 6 bases, 8 bases remained unmatched. Germline assignment: CDR1 DFQATT and CDR2 SNEGSKA (reference sequence). CDR3 amino acids: CSALAGGPDGYTF. CDR3 sequence (DNA): TGCAGTGCTCTTGCAGGGGGCCCAGATGGCTACACCTTC.

This clonotype was detected a few times. V and J are TRBV28 and TRBJ1-2; D gene unclear. CDR1 is MDHEN, CDR2 SYDVKM, per germline. V was trimmed by 2 bases and J by 3 bases, leaving 7 bases between them. The CDR3 is 13 residues long. As DNA, the CDR3 is TGTGCCAGCAGTTTACTAGGCCACTATGGCTACACCTTC. Its protein is CASSLLGHYGYTF.

The chain has TRBV2 and TRBJ1-1; no reliable D call. This CDR3 region has 12 residues. Between the trimmed V and J ends, which lost 1 base and 5 bases, there was a span of 5 bases. Germline V gene lookup returns CDR1 SNHLY and CDR2 FYNNEI. The CDR3 protein is CASSEEGTEAFF. In DNA, the CDR3 is TGTGCCAGCAGTGAAGAAGGGACTGAAGCTTTCTTT.

The chain joins TRBV20-1 to TRBJ2-5; D is uncertain. CDR1 and CDR2 (germline): DFQATT, SNEGSKA (reference sequence). CDR3 length: 12 residues. Deletions cut 3 bases from V and 7 bases from J, with 12 bases between. The CDR3 is CSASLVGRTQYF. The CDR3 region has the DNA TGCAGTGCTAGTTTGGTAGGTAGGACCCAGTACTTC.

The chain joins TRBV29-1 to TRBJ1-5, with TRBD1 matching 11 bases. Germline V lookup: CDR1 SQVTM, CDR2 ANQGSEA. This CDR3 contains 14 residues. J was trimmed by 5 bases and V by 7 bases; bases with no gene match: 7. The DNA of the CDR3 is TGCAGCGCAGGGGACAGGGGGGTCGATCAGCCCCAGCATTTT. As protein: CSAGDRGVDQPQHF.

The chain employs TRBV7-2 and TRBJ2-5; D may be TRBD2 (5 bases). This CDR3 is built from 16 residues. V gave up 3 bases and J gave up 1 base, with 15 bases separating them. Per the germline V gene, CDR1 is SGHTA and CDR2 is FQGNSA. For the CDR3, the DNA is TGTGCCAGCAGCTTGGCTACAGCCGCGGGCCAAGAGACCCAGTACTTC. Its translation is CASSLATAAGQETQYF.

The chain has TRBV7-2 and TRBJ1-5; no firm D call. Germline lookup yields CDR1 SGHTA and CDR2 FQGNSA. With 5 bases removed from V and 3 bases from J, the gap between germline ends came to 5 bases. The CDR3 is 12 residues long. The CDR3 protein is CASSTPNQPQHF. As DNA, the CDR3 is TGTGCCAGCAGCACCCCCAATCAGCCCCAGCATTTT. Full variable domain (remainder filled in from reference TRBV7-2 and TRBJ1-5): GAGVSQSPSNKVTEKGKDVELRCDPISGHTALYWYRQSLGQGLEFLIYFQGNSAPDKSGLPSDRFSAERTGGSVSTLTIQRTQQEDSAVYLCASSTPNQPQHFGDGTRLSIL.

This clonotype was observed many times. This sequence joins TRBV10-1 and TRBJ1-5; no clear D gene. Trimming shortened V by 6 bases and J by 3 bases, and 15 bases separated the two germline ends. This CDR3 spans 15 amino acids. From germline, CDR1 is WNHNN and CDR2 SYGVQD (reference sequence). The CDR3 reads CASSDAAGINQPQHF. The CDR3 coding sequence is TGCGCCAGCAGCGACGCGGCAGGTATCAATCAGCCCCAGCATTTT.

This clonotype was picked up many times. The chain links TRBV24-1 to TRBJ1-2; D is unresolved. Germline loops: CDR1 KGHDR, CDR2 SFDVKD. The CDR3 loop spans 14 amino acids. Trimming left V 4 bases short and J 2 bases short, with 10 bases between. CDR3 coding DNA: TGTGCCACCAGTGACATGGGTATGAACTATGGCTACACCTTC. Protein product: CATSDMGMNYGYTF.

This clonotype showed up many times. The chain combines TRBV12-3 or TRBV12-4 with TRBJ1-3, with no clear D. The CDR3 runs 17 residues. V gave up 2 bases and J gave up 0 bases, with 14 bases separating them. DNA for the CDR3: TGTGCCAGCAGTTTAATGGTAGCCGACCGCTCTGGAAACACCATATATTTT. Its translation: CASSLMVADRSGNTIYF.

This clonotype was seen many times. The chain's CDR3 is CASSDRTGDQPQHF. The CDR3 nucleotides read TGTGCCAGCAGTGATAGGACGGGAGATCAGCCCCAGCATTTT. This chain connects TRBV6-1 to TRBJ1-5; no reliable D call. V lost 3 bases, J lost 5 bases, and 11 bases lay in between. Germline CDR1 reads MNHNS; CDR2 reads SASEGT. CDR3 length: 14 residues.

This clonotype was seen a few times. The chain couples TRBV28 to TRBJ1-2, with a weak D call TRBD1 (6 bases). Trimming removed 10 bases from V and 9 bases from J, with 15 bases in between. This CDR3 comprises 11 residues. Germline assignment: CDR1 MDHEN and CDR2 SYDVKM. The CDR3 is CATYQGSRYTF. The DNA for the CDR3 is TGTGCCACTTACCAGGGGTCCCGCTACACCTTC.

This clonotype was detected ten times or more. The V and J genes are TRBV4-1 and TRBJ2-7, with 12 bases lining up with TRBD2. Germline values: CDR1 MGHRA, CDR2 YSYEKL. The CDR3 sequence is 16 residues long. V trimming: 1 base; J trimming: 1 base; junction bases outside the gene matches: 2. The CDR3, as DNA: TGCGCCAGCAGCCAAGGACTAGCGGGAGTTTCCTACGAGCAGTACTTC. It encodes CASSQGLAGVSYEQYF.